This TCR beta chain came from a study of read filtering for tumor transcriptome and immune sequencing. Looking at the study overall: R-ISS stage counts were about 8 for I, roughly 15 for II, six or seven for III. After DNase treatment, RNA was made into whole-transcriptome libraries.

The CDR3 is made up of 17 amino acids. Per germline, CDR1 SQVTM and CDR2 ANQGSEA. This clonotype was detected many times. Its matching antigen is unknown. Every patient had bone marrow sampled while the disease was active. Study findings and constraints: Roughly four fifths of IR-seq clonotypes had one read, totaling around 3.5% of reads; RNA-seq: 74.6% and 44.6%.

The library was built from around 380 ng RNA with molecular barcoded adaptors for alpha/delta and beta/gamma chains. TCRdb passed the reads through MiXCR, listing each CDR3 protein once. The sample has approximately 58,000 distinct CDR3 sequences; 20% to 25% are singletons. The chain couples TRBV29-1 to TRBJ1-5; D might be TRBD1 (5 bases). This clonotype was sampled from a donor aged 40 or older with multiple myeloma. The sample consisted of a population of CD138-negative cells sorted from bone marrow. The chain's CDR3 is CRNAGTGNQGGNQPQHF. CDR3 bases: TGCAGAAACGCCGGGACGGGGAATCAAGGTGGCAATCAGCCCCAGCATTTT.